This T cell receptor (beta chain) was sequenced in a study of cytomegalovirus exposure and HLA in healthy donors. General study findings and limits: For most TCR sequences rarity was the rule, although some public TCRs occurred in many donors.

About this clone: The target antigen is unknown.

The CDR3 totals 15 residues. Trimming stripped 3 bases from V and 7 bases from J, with 18 bases between. Germline CDR1 is MGHRA and CDR2 is YSYEKL. Profiled with immunoSEQ multiplex PCR; TCRdb holds only in-frame clones, not every one. The sample records about 69,000 clones, nearly 96% being singletons. The chain links TRBV4-1 to TRBJ1-1; no definite D call. The TCR was taken from a woman under 30 in good health and CMV-seropositive. The source material was PBMCs. CDR3: CASSHLGSGGHEAFF. The CDR3 nucleotides read TGCGCCAGCAGCCATTTGGGTAGTGGAGGCCATGAAGCTTTCTTT.